This T cell receptor beta chain was retrieved from a study of blood T cell repertoires in COVID-19. Study overall: The study drew acute and convalescent COVID-19 samples from the United States, Italy and Spain. Nucleic acid was either cDNA or gDNA, and it came from T cells, B-cell-depleted T cells, or PBMCs.

Assay: immunoSEQ multiplex PCR; the TCRdb copy retains only in-frame clones and omits some. The sample shows some 220,000 clones, roughly 90% of them seen only once. This CDR3 has 18 residues. Germline V gene lookup returns CDR1 MDHEN and CDR2 SYDVKM. The trim removed 6 bases at V and 0 bases at J, leaving 11 bases unmatched. Participants were aged roughly 18 to 90 years, lived in roughly 25 US areas, and enrolled virtually. Categorization into cohorts depended on clinical history that participants reported. Input material: PBMCs or T cells enriched from blood (not recorded which). V usage is TRBV28 and J usage is TRBJ1-3; 10 bases are a match to TRBD1. The origin of this receptor is a middle-aged woman with acute COVID-19. CDR3 loop: CASSAGQGVKSSGNTIYF. The CDR3 region has the DNA TGTGCCAGCAGCGCCGGACAGGGGGTTAAGAGCTCTGGAAACACCATATATTTT. Full variable domain (missing parts from reference TRBV28 and TRBJ1-3): DVKVTQSSRYLVKRTGEKVFLECVQDMDHENMFWYRQDPGLGLRLIYFSYDVKMKEKGDIPEGYSVSREKKERFSLILESASTNQTSMYLCASSAGQGVKSSGNTIYFGEGSWLTVV.